This T cell receptor (beta chain) derives from a study of long-term antiretroviral therapy in people with HIV. V lost 2 bases, J lost 6 bases, and 14 bases lay in between. The CDR3 sequence is 13 residues long. From germline, CDR1 is GTSNPN and CDR2 SVGIG (reference sequence). Investigators performed immunoSEQ version v3.0 at survey level. Profiled with immunoSEQ multiplex PCR; TCRdb holds only in-frame clones, not every one. Among roughly 18,000 clones listed, roughly 89% were seen once. The V gene is TRBV30, the J gene TRBJ2-7, with unresolved D. The sample consisted of unsorted PBMCs, taken 3 years after starting antiretroviral therapy. This clonotype was obtained from a man aged 50-60 years with HIV. DNA for the CDR3: TGTGCCTGGAGTAGTCAGGTTCTGGGCGAGCAGTACTTC. Amino acid sequence: CAWSSQVLGEQYF.